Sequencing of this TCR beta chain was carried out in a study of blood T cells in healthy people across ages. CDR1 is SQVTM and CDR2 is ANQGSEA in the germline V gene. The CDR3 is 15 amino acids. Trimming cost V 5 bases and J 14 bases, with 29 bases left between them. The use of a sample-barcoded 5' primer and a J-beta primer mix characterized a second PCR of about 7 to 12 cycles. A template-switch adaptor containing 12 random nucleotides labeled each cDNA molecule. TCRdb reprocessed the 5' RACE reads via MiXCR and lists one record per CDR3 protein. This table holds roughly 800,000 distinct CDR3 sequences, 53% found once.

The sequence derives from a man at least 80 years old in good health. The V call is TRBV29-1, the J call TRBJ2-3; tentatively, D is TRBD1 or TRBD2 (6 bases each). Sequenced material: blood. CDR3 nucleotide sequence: TGCAGCGTTCTCAGGACTCTCAACGGGGGCAGATACGCGTATTTT. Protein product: CSVLRTLNGGRYAYF.